This T cell receptor (beta chain) was retrieved from a study of molecular identifiers for immune sequencing clone quantification. Methods described previously were used for bulk TCR libraries, and listed TCR primers were applied. TCRdb reprocessed the PCR reads via MiXCR and lists one record per CDR3 protein. The table records approximately 100,000 distinct CDR3 sequences, roughly 38% of them present only once. This CDR3 has 17 residues. The germline V gene has CDR1 DFQATT and CDR2 SNEGSKA (reference sequence). Germline trimming cut 6 bases from V and 4 bases from J; bases unmatched to any gene: 15. The authors sorted naive CD8 T cells as CD8+CD4-CCR7+CD45RA+.

The source material was naive CD8+ T cells from blood, with Jurkat cell RNA spiked in. This sample's subset: FACS-sorted CD8+CD4-CCR7+CD45RA+ naive T cells. The J gene is TRBJ2-3, the V gene TRBV20-1; 11 positions match TRBD2. The receptor's source is a human donor in good health. Some libraries in this study had Jurkat cell RNA spiked in. This chain's CDR3 is CSAALSGTSGYSDTQYF. In DNA form, the CDR3 reads TGCAGTGCCGCCCTCTCCGGGACTAGCGGCTACTCAGATACGCAGTATTTT.